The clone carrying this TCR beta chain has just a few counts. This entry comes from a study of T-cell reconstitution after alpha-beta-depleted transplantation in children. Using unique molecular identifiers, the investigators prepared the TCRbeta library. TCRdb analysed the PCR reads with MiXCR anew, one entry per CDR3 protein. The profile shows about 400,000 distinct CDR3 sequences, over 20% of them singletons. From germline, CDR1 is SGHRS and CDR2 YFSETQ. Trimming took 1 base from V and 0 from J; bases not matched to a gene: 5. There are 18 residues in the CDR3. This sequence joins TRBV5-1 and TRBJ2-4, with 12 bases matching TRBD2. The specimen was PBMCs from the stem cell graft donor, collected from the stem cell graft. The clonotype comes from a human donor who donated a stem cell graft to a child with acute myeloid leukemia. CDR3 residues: CASSLTSGRTGAKNIQYF. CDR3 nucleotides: TGCGCCAGCAGCTTGACTAGCGGGAGGACTGGAGCCAAAAACATTCAGTACTTC.